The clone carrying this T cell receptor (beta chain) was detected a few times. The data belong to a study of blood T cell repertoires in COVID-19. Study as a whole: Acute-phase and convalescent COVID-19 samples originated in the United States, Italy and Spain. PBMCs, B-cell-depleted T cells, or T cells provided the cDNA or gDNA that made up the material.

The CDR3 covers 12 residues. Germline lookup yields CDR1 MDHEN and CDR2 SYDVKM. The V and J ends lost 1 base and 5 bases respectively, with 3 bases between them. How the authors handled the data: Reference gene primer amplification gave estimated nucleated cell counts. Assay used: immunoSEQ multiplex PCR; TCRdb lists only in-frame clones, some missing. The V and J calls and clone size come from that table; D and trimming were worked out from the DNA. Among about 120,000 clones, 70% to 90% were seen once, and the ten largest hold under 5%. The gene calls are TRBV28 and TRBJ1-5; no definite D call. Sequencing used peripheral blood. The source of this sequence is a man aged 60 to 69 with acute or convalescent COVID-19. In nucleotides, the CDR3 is TGTGCCAGCAGTTTATCTTATCAGCCCCAGCATTTT. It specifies CASSLSYQPQHF.